The source of this T cell receptor beta chain is a study of cytomegalovirus exposure and HLA in healthy donors (dated by TCRdb to 2016 to 2017). Some background on the complete study: In an earlier analysis of under 750 of the donors, 250 to 350 Gb of sequence data and 120 million or so unique TCR beta sequences from about 190 million T cells were reported. Rather than drawing on any new phenotypic data, the later analysis identified candidate immune exposures from TCR beta sequences and the way those sequences occurred across donors. Along with the roughly 610-subject first cohort, a separate validation cohort of around 110 different subjects was used. In a later analysis, previously published TCR beta repertoires from 550 to 700 donors were re-analyzed and high-resolution HLA genotyping was added so that TCR occurrence patterns could be studied. Typing coverage differed by locus: A, B, C, DRB1 and DQB1 were typed in about 620-630 donors, DQA1 in 522, DPA1 in approximately 610, and DPB1 in 472. Of the approximately 370 genotyped donors, less than 90% were placed in the genetic ancestry cluster associated with self-reported Caucasian donors. In an earlier analysis of 587 of the donors, high-throughput TCR beta sequencing was used to judge whether each TCR beta V gene segment behaved as functional or pseudogenic. An early release covering roughly 640 HLA-typed donors comprised 300 to 350 gigabases of sequencing data and around 86 million unique TCR sequences. The study aimed to test whether cataloging public T cell receptors could reveal signatures of past pathogen exposure. Among about 400 genotyped donors of the cohort, an average of roughly 230,000 unique TCR beta nucleotide sequences was sequenced per donor, of which roughly 17% were non-productive. To predict cytomegalovirus infection status, the study combined high-throughput TCR immunosequencing, statistical association of individual TCRs with disease status, and machine learning. Using immunosequencing, the study profiled T cell repertoires from about 650 subjects and related those repertoires to cytomegalovirus serostatus. Alongside the repertoire data, information on donor age, sex, ethnicity and CMV serostatus was compiled. HLA typing included class I and class II loci at four-digit resolution. All discovery cohort repertoires had been generated using a single sequencing platform. Genome-wide SNP genotypes for about 60% of the roughly 700 donors were used in a later genetic analysis, which treated that subset as a discovery cohort. Several DR-DQ haplotypes were treated as single units for association and clustering because of strong linkage in the cohort.

The receptor library was made with the immunoSEQ multiplex PCR assay. The multiplex PCR relied on a mix of 60 forward primers for TCR Vbeta segments and 13 reverse primers for TCR Jbeta segments. The CDR3 region of rearranged TCR beta genes was amplified from genomic DNA by a multiplex PCR assay. The Illumina HiSeq System was used to sequence the amplified TCR beta libraries as 87-base-pair reads. As for the original processing: Across the 640 or so repertoires, a later analysis counted 80 million or so unique TCR beta chains, some 11 million of which were shared by at least two donors. Raw reads were error-corrected and collapsed into unique sequences with a nearest-neighbor algorithm that merged closely related sequences to remove PCR and sequencing errors. Alignment of CDR3 sequences to IMGT reference sequences was used to assign V, D and J gene segments. For a sequence to be retained, at least a six-nucleotide match to both a V gene segment and a J gene segment was required. A rearrangement was called productive if the CDR3 had no stop codons and remained in frame with V and J, and every other rearrangement was called non-productive. CDR3 was defined according to IMGT convention as the region running from the second conserved V-encoded cysteine to the conserved J-encoded phenylalanine. Sequences without an unambiguous match to a single V gene segment were excluded from the earlier analysis of several hundred of the donors. In an earlier analysis of around 600 of the donors, V segments were called functional above 56.7% productive rearrangements and were called segregating when the between-donor standard deviation exceeded 5%. To diagnose cytomegalovirus status from the catalog of TCR beta chain sequences, a statistical classification framework was built. A later analysis assigned V and J genes by comparing TCR nucleotide sequences with IMGT/GENE-DB human TR gene sequences. Using the TCRdist pipeline, a later analysis assigned CDR3 sequences along with most-parsimonious VDJ recombination scenarios. A later analysis defined each TCR beta chain by its CDR3 amino acid sequence plus V-gene family, and excluded reads lacking a unique V-gene family. A later analysis removed over 500 highly shared, low-generation-probability nucleotide sequences to deal with suspected cross-contamination and a sequencing artifact. A later analysis calculated a clonal expansion index for each public chain from normalized within-repertoire ranks of inferred template counts. Generation probabilities in a later analysis came from a VDJ recombination model fitted to out-of-frame rearrangements, and those results were checked against IGoR. In a later analysis, TCR-TCR, TCR-HLA and TCR-CMV co-occurrence was scored with hypergeometric tests, and a repertoire-size bias correction was applied to TCR pairs. False discovery rates were estimated in a later analysis by permuting HLA or CMV assignments 20 times. In a later analysis, co-occurring TCRs were grouped using DBSCAN, with TCRdist sequence similarity added in when clustering inside HLA-allele-positive subsets. Repertoires with fewer than 30,000 or more than 120,000 public chains, plus five repertoires with anomalous nucleotide sharing, were excluded from co-occurrence clustering. TCRdb's version of the immuneACCESS table is confined to in-frame rearrangements and falls short of the full clone set. An unresolved V gene accounts for under half of the shortfall where checked; the remainder is of unknown origin. V and J calls and clone size are given by that table; D and trimming were obtained from the DNA. This sample lists around 150,000 clones; roughly 62% were detected once. The ten biggest clones cover around 1.8% of the sample.

Worth noting for this clone: Its binding antigen is unknown. No quality values exist for individual bases; no much larger clone is one base distant.

The cohort consisted of 650 to 700 healthy bone marrow donors. At the time of sampling, every cohort member was nominally healthy, though immune exposures that went unrecorded were likely present. The donor was CMV seronegative and was included in the group of a few hundred seronegative cohort members. A peripheral blood sample was provided by each donor, and peripheral blood mononuclear cells were used for TCR beta sequencing. Genomic DNA was extracted from the blood cell samples with the Qiagen DNeasy Blood Extraction Kit. Overall study results and their limits: Immune exposure information for the cohort was limited to CMV serostatus. Around 16 rarely observed V segments, including chromosome 9 orphons, were excluded from the earlier analysis of several hundred of the donors because counts were too low. Some IMGT-functional V segments, including TRBV6-2 and TRBV6-3, could not be told apart with the 87-base-pair reads, so those segments were excluded. A further reported finding was that TCR beta sequences accurately predicted the HLA-A and HLA-B alleles for most subjects in the first cohort. In a later analysis, HLA-associated TCR beta chains showed more clonal expansion and lower generation probabilities than non-associated chains that were equally common. A later genetic analysis associated a missense DCLRE1C variant with V-gene and J-gene trimming of TCR beta chains, and an independent cohort replicated the association. In a later analysis, several top co-occurrence clusters were reported to appear linked to parvovirus B19, influenza, CMV and Epstein-Barr virus. An earlier analysis of approximately 570 of the donors showed that most TCR beta V segments appeared in productive rearrangements either about 87% or about 30% of the time, which broadly matched IMGT annotations. According to a later genetic analysis, donors in an Asian-associated ancestry cluster had fewer N-insertions in productive TCRs than the approximately 710-donor mean. In a later analysis, around 17,000 TCR beta sequences were associated with specific HLA alleles at a false discovery rate of 0.05. The authors suggested that the approach could potentially be extended to other disease states and immunological phenotypes. HLA typing was unavailable for some donors at each locus, so association tests used only the typed subset. Most CMV-associated TCR beta chains appeared to be HLA-restricted in a later analysis, and the HLA associations seemed to be driven largely by CMV exposure. Assigning TCR associations to individual alleles was difficult when HLA alleles, especially DR and DQ, strongly co-occurred. Linkage disequilibrium might explain the correlated functional status among segregating V segments, but an unknown experimental factor could not be ruled out. In vitro tests confirmed that a few of the cytomegalovirus-associated TCR beta chains recognize cytomegalovirus antigens. Cytomegalovirus status was reported to be diagnosed by the classifier with high specificity and sensitivity in both the original and validation cohorts. A cluster of highly shared sequence variants was judged likely to represent a technical artifact of the sequencing pipeline. A total of roughly 160 TCR beta chains were listed by the study as associated with cytomegalovirus. Roughly uniform sequencing depth across donors was assumed in presence/absence analyses, although this assumption may not hold. In a later analysis, the rate of TCR association differed among HLA loci, with DRB1 alleles having the most associated TCRs and HLA-C alleles having the fewest. In this cohort, only TCR beta chains were sequenced, and detectable features were limited by the absence of alpha or paired-chain data. Most TCR sequences were observed very rarely across donors, whereas some public TCRs were present in many individuals.

Per the germline V gene, MGHRA is the CDR1 and YSYEKL is the CDR2. V drops 4 bases and J drops 7 bases, leaving 20 bases in between. The CDR3 measures 17 amino acids from cysteine to phenylalanine. Only the CDR3 DNA stays, 51 bases, in frame from base 1. The rearranged segments are TRBV4-1 and TRBJ1-6; tentative D gene TRBD1, with 6 bases matching. The sequence was obtained from a male donor in good health and CMV-seronegative. The sequencing input was PBMCs. The DNA sequence follows: TGCGCCAGCAGCCTAGGACGCCAGGGGTTCCAAAATTCACCCCTCCACTTT. Translated, this gives CASSLGRQGFQNSPLHF.